The text below deals with one T cell receptor (beta chain). This entry belongs to a study of CD8+CD57+ T cells in acquired aplastic anemia. About the research overall: Yields of DNA that came from sorted CD4+ and CD8+ cells averaged about 3.3 ug.

Genomic DNA served as template for TCR beta VDJ and CDR3 profiling. TCRdb redid the calling of the reads with MiXCR, one entry per CDR3 protein. The table lists approximately 190,000 distinct CDR3 sequences, around 45% of them singletons. The CDR3 has 11 amino acids. The germline V and J ends were trimmed by 0 bases and 13 bases, with 9 bases remaining between them. The germline gives CDR1 KGHDR, CDR2 SFDVKD. All patients picked for sequencing had shown, by flow cytometry, an expansion of CD8+CD57+ cells. The rearrangement uses TRBV24-1 and TRBJ2-7; D uncertain. The clonotype comes from a human donor with aplastic anemia. The sequenced sample consisted of sorted CD4+, CD8+, or CD8+CD57+ T cells (not recorded which) from PBMCs. The CDR3 coding sequence is TGTGCCACCAGTGATTTGACCAGACGATACTTC. This codes for CATSDLTRRYF.